This T cell receptor beta chain was identified in a study of a mutant IDH1 vaccine in newly diagnosed glioma. Study-level background: Of the patients given treatment, 62.5% were male and roughly 38% were female, and a mean age of around 38 years was recorded. Therapy received beforehand was radiotherapy, temozolomide, or both, with most patients given both.

Here immunoSEQ multiplex PCR was the method, and the copy in TCRdb shows in-frame clones only, minus some. The sample carries around 26,000 clones, 93% recorded once. Study results and limitations: Whatever changes occurred in top peripheral T cell clonotypes seemed unrelated to pseudoprogression.

Of note for this clone: Antigen specificity is unknown.

The CDR3 totals 14 residues. Germline CDR1 reads SGHTA; CDR2 reads FQGNSA. The time point: baseline, week 1 (first vaccination visit). Treatment described: pre-vaccination baseline after standard-of-care therapy. Tumors from donors were new WHO grade 3 or 4 IDH1-mutant astrocytomas with ATRX loss. Sequenced here: PBMCs, sampled from a glioma patient treated with radiotherapy, temozolomide or both. The gene calls are TRBV7-2 and TRBJ1-3, with TRBD1 as a possible D gene (5 bases). This clonotype was obtained from a man aged 35 to 55 with glioma. CDR3 in amino acids: CATRAVNSGNTIYF. CDR3 bases: TGTGCAACCAGGGCCGTTAACTCTGGAAACACCATATATTTT.